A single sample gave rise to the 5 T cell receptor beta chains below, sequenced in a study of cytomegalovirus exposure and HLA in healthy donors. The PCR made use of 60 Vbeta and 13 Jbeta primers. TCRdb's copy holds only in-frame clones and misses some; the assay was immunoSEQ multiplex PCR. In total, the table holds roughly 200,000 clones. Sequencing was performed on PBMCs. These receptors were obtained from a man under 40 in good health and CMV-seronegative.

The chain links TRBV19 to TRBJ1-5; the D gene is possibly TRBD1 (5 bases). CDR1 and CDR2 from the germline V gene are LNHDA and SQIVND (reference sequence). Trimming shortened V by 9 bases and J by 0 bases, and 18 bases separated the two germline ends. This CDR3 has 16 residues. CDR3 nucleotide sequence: TGTGCCAGCCGGGGGGGAGACTCCCTTAGCAATCAGCCCCAGCATTTT. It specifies CASRGGDSLSNQPQHF.

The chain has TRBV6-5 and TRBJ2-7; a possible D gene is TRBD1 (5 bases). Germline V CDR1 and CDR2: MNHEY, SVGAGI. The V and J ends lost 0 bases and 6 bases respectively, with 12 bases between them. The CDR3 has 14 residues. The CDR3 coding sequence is TGTGCCAGCAGTTACTCCGCAGGGTTTGGCGAGCAGTACTTC. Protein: CASSYSAGFGEQYF.

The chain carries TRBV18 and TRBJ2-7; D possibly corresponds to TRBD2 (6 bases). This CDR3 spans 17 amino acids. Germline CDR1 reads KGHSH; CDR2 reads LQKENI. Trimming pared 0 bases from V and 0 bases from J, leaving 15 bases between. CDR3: CASSPPRAGQSSYEQYF. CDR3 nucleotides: TGTGCCAGCTCACCACCCAGAGCGGGCCAAAGCTCCTACGAGCAGTACTTC.

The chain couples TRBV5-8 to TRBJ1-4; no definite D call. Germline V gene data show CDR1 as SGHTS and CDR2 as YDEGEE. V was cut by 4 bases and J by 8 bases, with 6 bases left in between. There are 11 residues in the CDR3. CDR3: CASSPREKLFF. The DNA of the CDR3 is TGTGCCAGCAGCCCCCGGGAAAAACTGTTTTTT.

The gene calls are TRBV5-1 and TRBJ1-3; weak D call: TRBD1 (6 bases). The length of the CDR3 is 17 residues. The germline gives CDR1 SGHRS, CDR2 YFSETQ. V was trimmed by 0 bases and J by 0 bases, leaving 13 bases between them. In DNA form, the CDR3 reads TGCGCCAGCAGCTTGGGGACAGCCAGAGGCTCTGGAAACACCATATATTTT. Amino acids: CASSLGTARGSGNTIYF.